This T cell receptor (beta chain) was found in a study of beta chain features in type 1 diabetes. cDNA synthesis used the whole RNA isolate, giving expressed TCRB sequences. The protocol was immunoSEQ multiplex PCR, while the TCRdb copy is restricted to in-frame clones and leaves out a portion. Of about 400,000 clones in the sample, roughly 12% are singletons; the top ten hold about 0.018%. The TCR was taken from a man aged 18 to 30 in good health. The sequenced sample consisted of naive CD4+ T cells from blood.

In DNA form, the CDR3 reads TGCGCCAGCAGCCAATCCCCGGGGTTCTTAGATACGCAGTATTTT. This codes for CASSQSPGFLDTQYF. The chain carries TRBV4-3 and TRBJ2-3, with TRBD2 as a possible D gene (5 bases). CDR1 LGHNA and CDR2 YSLEER come from the germline V gene. V lost 2 bases and J 5 bases, leaving 14 bases between the germline ends. There are 15 residues in the CDR3.